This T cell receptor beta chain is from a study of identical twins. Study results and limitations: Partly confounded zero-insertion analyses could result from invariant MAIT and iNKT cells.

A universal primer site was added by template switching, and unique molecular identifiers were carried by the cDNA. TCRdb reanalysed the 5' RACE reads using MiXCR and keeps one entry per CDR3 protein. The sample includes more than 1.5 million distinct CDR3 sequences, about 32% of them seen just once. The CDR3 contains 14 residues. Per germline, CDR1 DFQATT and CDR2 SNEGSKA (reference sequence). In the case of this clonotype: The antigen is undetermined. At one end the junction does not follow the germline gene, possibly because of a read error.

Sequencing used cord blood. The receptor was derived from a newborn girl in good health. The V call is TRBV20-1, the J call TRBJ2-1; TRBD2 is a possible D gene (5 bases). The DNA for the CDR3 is TGCAGTGCTGGAGAACGGCTAGCTTACAATGAGCAGTTCTTC. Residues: CSAGERLAYNEQFF.